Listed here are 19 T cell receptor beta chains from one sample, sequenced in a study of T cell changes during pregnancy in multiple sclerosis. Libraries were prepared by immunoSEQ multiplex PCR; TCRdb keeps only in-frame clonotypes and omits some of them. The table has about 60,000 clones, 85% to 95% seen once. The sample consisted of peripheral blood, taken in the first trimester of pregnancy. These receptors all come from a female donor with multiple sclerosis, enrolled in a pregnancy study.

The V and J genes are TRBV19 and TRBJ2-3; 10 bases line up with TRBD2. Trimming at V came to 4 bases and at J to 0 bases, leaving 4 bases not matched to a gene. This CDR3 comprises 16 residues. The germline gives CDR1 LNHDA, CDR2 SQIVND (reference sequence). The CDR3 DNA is TGTGCCAGTAGTAAGACTAGCGGGCTGAGCACAGATACGCAGTATTTT. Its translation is CASSKTSGLSTDTQYF.

CDR3 coding DNA: TGTGCCAGCAGTGCTTCAGGACAGGGGGACTACGAGCAGTACTTC. It yields the protein CASSASGQGDYEQYF. J is TRBJ2-7 and V is TRBV25-1; TRBD1 matches at 10 bases. CDR1 and CDR2 from the germline V gene are MGHDK and SYGVNS. With V trimmed by 4 bases and J by 3 bases, 6 bases remained unmatched. The CDR3 extends over 15 amino acids.

The CDR3 DNA reads TGTGCCAGCTCGGGGGGGAACACTGAAGCTTTCTTT. It specifies CASSGGNTEAFF. This chain joins TRBV18 and TRBJ1-1; D is possibly TRBD1 (5 bases). The CDR3 loop spans 12 amino acids. Per germline, CDR1 KGHSH and CDR2 LQKENI. Trimming took 6 bases from V and 1 from J, leaving 6 bases between them. Together with reference TRBV18 and TRBJ1-1, the CDR3 gives the full variable domain: NAGVMQNPRHLVRRRGQEARLRCSPMKGHSHVYWYRQLPEEGLKFMVYLQKENIIDESGMPKERFSAEFPKEGPSILRIQQVVRGDSAAYFCASSGGNTEAFFGQGTRLTVV.

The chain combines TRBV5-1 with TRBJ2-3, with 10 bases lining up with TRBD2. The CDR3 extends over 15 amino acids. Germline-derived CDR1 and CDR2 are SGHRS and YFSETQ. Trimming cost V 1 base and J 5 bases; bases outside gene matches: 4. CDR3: CASSLSGGAEDTQYF. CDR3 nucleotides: TGCGCCAGCAGCTTGAGCGGGGGGGCCGAAGATACGCAGTATTTT.

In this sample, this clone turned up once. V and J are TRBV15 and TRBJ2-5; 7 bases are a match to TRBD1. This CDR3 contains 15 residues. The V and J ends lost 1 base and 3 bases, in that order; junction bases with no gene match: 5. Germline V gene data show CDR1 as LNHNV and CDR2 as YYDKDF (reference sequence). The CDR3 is CATSRGATGKETQYF. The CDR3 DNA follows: TGTGCCACCAGCAGAGGGGCGACAGGGAAAGAGACCCAGTACTTC.

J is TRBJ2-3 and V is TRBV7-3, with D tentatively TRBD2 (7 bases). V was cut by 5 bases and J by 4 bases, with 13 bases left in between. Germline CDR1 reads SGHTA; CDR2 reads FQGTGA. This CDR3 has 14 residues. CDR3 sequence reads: CASSGGANADTQYF. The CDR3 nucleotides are TGTGCCAGCAGCGGGGGGGCCAACGCAGATACGCAGTATTTT.

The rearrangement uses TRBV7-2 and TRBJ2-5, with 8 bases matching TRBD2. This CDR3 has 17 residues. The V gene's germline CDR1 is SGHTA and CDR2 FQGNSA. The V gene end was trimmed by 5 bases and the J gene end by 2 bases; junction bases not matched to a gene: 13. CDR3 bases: TGTGCCAGCAGCATTGGGCCTGTCGGGGGGGGGCAAGAGACCCAGTACTTC. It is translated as CASSIGPVGGGQETQYF.

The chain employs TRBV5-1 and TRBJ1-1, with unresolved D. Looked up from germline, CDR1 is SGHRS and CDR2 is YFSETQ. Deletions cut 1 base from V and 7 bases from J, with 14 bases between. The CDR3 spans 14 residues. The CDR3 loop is CASSLSGKLGEAFF. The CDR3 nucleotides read TGCGCCAGCAGCTTGTCGGGGAAGTTGGGTGAAGCTTTCTTT.

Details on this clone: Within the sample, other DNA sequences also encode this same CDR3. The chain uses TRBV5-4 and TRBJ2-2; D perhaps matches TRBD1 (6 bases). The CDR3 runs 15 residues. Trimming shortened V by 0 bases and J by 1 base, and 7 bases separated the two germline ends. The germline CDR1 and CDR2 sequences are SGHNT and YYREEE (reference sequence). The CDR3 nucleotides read TGTGCCAGCAGCTTGGACAGGGTGAACACCGGGGAGCTGTTTTTT. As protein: CASSLDRVNTGELFF. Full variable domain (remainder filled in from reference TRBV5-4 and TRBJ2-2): ETGVTQSPTHLIKTRGQQVTLRCSSQSGHNTVSWYQQALGQGPQFIFQYYREEENGRGNFPPRFSGLQFPNYSSELNVNALELDDSALYLCASSLDRVNTGELFFGEGSRLTVL.

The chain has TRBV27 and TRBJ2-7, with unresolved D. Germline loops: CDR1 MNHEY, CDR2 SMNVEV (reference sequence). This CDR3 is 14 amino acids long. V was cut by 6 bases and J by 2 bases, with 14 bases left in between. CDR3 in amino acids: CASSYSRETYEQYF. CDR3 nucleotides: TGTGCCAGCAGCTATTCTCGAGAGACCTACGAGCAGTACTTC.

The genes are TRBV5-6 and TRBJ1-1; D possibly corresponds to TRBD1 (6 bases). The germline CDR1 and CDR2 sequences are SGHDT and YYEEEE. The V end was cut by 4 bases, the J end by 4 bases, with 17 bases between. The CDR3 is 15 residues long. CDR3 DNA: TGTGCCAGCAGCCTAGGAAACAGGGCCCGCACTGAAGCTTTCTTT. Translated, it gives CASSLGNRARTEAFF.

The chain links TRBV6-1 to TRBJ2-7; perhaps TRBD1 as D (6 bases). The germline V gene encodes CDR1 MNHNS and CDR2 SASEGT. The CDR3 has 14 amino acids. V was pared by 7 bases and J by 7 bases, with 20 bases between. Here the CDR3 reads CASTPSGANSEQYF. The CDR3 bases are TGTGCCAGCACCCCCTCAGGGGCTAATTCGGAGCAGTACTTC.

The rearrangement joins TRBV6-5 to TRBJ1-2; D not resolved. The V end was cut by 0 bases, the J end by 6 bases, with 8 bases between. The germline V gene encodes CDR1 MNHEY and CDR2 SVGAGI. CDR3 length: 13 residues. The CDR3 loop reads CASSYSFPDGYTF. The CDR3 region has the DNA TGTGCCAGCAGTTACTCCTTCCCGGATGGCTACACCTTC.

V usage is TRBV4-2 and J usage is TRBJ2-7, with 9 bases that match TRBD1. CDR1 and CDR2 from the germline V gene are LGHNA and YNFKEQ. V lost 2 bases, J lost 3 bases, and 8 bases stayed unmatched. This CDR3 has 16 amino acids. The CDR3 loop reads CASSQSRDRDHYEQYF. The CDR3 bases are TGTGCCAGCAGCCAAAGCCGGGACAGGGATCACTACGAGCAGTACTTC.

Here the CDR3 DNA reads TGTGCCAGTAGGACAGGGGGACTAGCGGACACTGAAGCTTTCTTT. It translates to CASRTGGLADTEAFF. The gene calls are TRBV19 and TRBJ1-1, with 9 bases lining up with TRBD1. The CDR3 length is 15 residues. The germline V gene has CDR1 LNHDA and CDR2 SQIVND (reference sequence). Trimming took 6 bases from V and 3 from J; bases not matched to a gene: 8.

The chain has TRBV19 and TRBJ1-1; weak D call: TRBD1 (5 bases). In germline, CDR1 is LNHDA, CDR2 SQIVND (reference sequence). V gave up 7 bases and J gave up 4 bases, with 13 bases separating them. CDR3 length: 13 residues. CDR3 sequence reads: CASKVDSRTEAFF. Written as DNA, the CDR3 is TGTGCCAGTAAGGTCGACAGCCGCACTGAAGCTTTCTTT.

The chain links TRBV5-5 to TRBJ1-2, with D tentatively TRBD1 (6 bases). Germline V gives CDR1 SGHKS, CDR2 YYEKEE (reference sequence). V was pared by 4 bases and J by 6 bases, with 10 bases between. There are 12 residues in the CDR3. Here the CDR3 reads CASSLWTDGYTF. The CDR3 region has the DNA TGTGCCAGCAGCCTCTGGACAGATGGCTACACCTTC.

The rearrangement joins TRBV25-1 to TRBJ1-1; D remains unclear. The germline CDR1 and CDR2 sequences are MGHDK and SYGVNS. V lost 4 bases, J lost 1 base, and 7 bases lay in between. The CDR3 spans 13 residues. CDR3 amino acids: CASSVQTNTEAFF. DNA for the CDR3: TGTGCCAGCAGTGTACAGACGAACACTGAAGCTTTCTTT.

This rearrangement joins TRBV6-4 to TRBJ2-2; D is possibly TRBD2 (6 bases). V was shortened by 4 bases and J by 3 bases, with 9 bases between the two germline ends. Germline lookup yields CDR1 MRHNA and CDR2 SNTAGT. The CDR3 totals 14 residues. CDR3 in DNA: TGTGCCAGCAGTGGCGGGGCCTACACCGGGGAGCTGTTTTTT. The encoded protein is CASSGGAYTGELFF.